A single sample is the source of the 2 T cell receptor beta chains below, sequenced in a study of spatial heterogeneity in lung cancer. Noted time point: sample taken at primary tumor resection. TCRdb passed the 5' RACE reads through MiXCR, listing each CDR3 protein once. The table includes tens of thousands of distinct CDR3 sequences, around 3.3% detected once. The specimen comprised normal lung tissue next to the tumor, sampled at surgery. The receptor set was obtained from a male donor with early-stage non-small cell lung cancer.

The table lists this clonotype with many counts. This rearrangement joins TRBV27 to TRBJ2-1, with TRBD1 matching 7 bases. V was clipped by 6 bases and J by 9 bases; unmatched bases: 8. Germline CDR1 MNHEY, CDR2 SMNVEV (reference sequence). CDR3 length: 13 amino acids. Here the CDR3 reads CASSLTGTTEQFF. The CDR3 coding sequence is TGTGCCAGCAGCCTGACAGGGACAACTGAGCAGTTCTTC.

At least ten counts were recorded for this clonotype. The gene calls are TRBV5-1 and TRBJ2-2, with D tentatively TRBD2 (6 bases). From germline, CDR1 is SGHRS and CDR2 YFSETQ. V gave up 0 bases and J gave up 4 bases, with 10 bases separating them. The CDR3 contains 15 residues. The CDR3 sequence: CASSLDQGGTGELFF. CDR3 in DNA: TGCGCCAGCAGCTTGGACCAGGGAGGCACCGGGGAGCTGTTTTTT.